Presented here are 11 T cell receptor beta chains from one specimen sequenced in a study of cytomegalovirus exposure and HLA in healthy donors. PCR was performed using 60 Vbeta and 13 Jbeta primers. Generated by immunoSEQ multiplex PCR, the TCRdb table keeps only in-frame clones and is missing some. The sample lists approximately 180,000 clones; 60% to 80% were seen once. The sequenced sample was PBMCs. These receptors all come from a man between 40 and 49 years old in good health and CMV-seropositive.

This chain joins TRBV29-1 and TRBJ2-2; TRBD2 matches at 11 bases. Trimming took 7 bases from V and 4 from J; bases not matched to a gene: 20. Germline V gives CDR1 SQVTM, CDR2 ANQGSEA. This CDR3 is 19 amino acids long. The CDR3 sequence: CSAYRQGGLAGGVTGELFF. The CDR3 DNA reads TGCAGCGCTTATAGACAGGGTGGGCTAGCGGGAGGAGTCACCGGGGAGCTGTTTTTT.

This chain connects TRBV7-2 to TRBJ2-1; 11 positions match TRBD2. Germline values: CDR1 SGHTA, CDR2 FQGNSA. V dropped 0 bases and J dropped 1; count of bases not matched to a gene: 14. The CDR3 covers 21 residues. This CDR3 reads CASSLAGGSGRAGESYNEQFF. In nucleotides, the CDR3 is TGTGCCAGCAGCTTAGCGGGGGGTAGCGGGAGGGCCGGTGAGTCCTACAATGAGCAGTTCTTC.

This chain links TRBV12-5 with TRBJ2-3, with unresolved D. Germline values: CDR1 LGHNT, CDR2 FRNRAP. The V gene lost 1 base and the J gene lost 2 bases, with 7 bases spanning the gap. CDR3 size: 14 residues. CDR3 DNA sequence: TGTGCTAGTGGTTTGGGTTATCCCACAGATACGCAGTATTTT. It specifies CASGLGYPTDTQYF.

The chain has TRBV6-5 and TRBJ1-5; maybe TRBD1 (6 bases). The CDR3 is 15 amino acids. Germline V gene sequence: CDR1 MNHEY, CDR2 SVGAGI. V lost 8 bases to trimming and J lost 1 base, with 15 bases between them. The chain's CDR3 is CASGVFRGSNQPQHF. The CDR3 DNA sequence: TGTGCCAGCGGGGTTTTCAGGGGCAGCAATCAGCCCCAGCATTTT.

In DNA, the CDR3 is TGTGCCAGCAGTTTGGGGACAGGTCGACAGCCCCAGCATTTT. Translating gives CASSLGTGRQPQHF. This sequence joins TRBV28 and TRBJ1-5, with 8 bases lining up with TRBD1. Germline lookup yields CDR1 MDHEN and CDR2 SYDVKM. Unmatched junction bases numbered 5, after V lost 3 bases and J lost 7 bases. The CDR3 extends over 14 amino acids.

The CDR3 region has the DNA TGTGCCAGCAGTTTGCCTGACAGGGATTCACCCCTCCACTTT. It specifies CASSLPDRDSPLHF. The chain employs TRBV28 and TRBJ1-6; 7 positions agree with TRBD1. J lost 8 bases, V lost 3 bases, and 4 bases had no gene match. The germline gives CDR1 MDHEN, CDR2 SYDVKM. The CDR3 runs 14 residues.

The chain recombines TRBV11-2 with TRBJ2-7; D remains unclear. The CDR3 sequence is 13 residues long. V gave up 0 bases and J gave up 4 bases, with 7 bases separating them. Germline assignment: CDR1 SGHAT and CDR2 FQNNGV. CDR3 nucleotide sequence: TGTGCCAGCAGCTTAGATCCTAAGTACGAGCAGTACTTC. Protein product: CASSLDPKYEQYF.

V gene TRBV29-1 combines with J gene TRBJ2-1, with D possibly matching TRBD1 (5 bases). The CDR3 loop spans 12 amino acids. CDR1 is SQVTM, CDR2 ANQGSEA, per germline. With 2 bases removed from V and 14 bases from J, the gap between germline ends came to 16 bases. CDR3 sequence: CSVETGLKIEFF. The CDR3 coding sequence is TGCAGCGTTGAAACAGGCTTGAAGATCGAGTTCTTC.

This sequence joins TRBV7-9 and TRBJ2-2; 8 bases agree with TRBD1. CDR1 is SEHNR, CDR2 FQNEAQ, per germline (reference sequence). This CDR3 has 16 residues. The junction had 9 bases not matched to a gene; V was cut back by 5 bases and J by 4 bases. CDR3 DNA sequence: TGTGCCAGCAGCCCGAGCCGGACAGGGTTCACCGGGGAGCTGTTTTTT. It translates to CASSPSRTGFTGELFF.

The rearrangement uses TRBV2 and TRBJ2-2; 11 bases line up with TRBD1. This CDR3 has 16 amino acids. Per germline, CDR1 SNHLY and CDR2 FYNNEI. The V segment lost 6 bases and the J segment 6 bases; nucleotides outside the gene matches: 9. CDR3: CASSSGTGGSPGELFF. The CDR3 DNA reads TGTGCCAGCAGCTCCGGGACAGGGGGAAGTCCCGGGGAGCTGTTTTTT.

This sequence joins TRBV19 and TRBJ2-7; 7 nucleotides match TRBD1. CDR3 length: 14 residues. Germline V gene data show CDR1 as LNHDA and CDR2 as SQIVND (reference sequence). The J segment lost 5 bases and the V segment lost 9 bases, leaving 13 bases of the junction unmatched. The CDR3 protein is CASASVSGGNEQYF. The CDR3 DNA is TGTGCCAGCGCCTCCGTCTCAGGGGGAAACGAGCAGTACTTC. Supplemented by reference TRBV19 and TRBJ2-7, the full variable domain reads DGGITQSPKYLFRKEGQNVTLSCEQNLNHDAMYWYRQDPGQGLRLIYYSQIVNDFQKGDIAEGYSVSREKKESFPLTVTSAQKNPTAFYLCASASVSGGNEQYFGPGTRLTVT.